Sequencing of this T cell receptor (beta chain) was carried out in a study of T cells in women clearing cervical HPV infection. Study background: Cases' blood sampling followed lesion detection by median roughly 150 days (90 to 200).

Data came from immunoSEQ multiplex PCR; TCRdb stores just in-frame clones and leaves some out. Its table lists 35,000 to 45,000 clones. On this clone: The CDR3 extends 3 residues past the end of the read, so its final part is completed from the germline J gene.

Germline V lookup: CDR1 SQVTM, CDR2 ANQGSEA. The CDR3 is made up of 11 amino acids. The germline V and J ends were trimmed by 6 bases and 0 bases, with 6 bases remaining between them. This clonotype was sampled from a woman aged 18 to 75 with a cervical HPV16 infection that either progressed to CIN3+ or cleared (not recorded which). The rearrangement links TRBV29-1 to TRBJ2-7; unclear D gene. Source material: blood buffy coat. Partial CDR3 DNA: TGCAGCGTATCCTACTCCTACGAG. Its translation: CSVSYSYE. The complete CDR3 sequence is CSVSYSYEQYF.